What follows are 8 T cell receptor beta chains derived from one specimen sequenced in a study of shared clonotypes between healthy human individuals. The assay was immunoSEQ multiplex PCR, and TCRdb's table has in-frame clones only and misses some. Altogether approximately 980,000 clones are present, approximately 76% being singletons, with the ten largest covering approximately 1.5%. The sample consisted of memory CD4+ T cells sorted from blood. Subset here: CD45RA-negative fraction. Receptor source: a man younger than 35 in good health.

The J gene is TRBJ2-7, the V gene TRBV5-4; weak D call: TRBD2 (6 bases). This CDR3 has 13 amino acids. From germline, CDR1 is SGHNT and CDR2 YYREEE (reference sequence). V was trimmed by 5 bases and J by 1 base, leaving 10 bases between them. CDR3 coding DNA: TGTGCCAGCAGGGCTGCGGGGTCCTACGAGCAGTACTTC. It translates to CASRAAGSYEQYF.

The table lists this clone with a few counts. DNA for the CDR3: TGCGCCAGCAGTGGGATAAGCGGGGTTAACACCGGGGAGCTGTTTTTT. This sequence encodes CASSGISGVNTGELFF. The chain combines TRBV10-2 with TRBJ2-2; TRBD2 matches at 7 bases. There are 16 residues in the CDR3. Germline loops: CDR1 WSHSY, CDR2 SAAADI. After removal of 4 bases from V and 2 bases from J, the junction contained 7 bases not matched to a gene.

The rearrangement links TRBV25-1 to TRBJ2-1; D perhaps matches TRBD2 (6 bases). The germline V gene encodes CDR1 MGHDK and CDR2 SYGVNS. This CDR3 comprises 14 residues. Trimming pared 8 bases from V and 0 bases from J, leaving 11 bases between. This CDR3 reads CASDAGSSYNEQFF. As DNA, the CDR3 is TGTGCCAGCGACGCGGGGAGCTCCTACAATGAGCAGTTCTTC.

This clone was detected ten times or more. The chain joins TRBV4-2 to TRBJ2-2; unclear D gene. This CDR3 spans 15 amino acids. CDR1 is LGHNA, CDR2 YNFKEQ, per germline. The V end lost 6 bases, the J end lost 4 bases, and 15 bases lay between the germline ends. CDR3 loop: CASRSADGVTGELFF. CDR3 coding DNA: TGTGCCAGCAGGTCTGCGGACGGAGTCACCGGGGAGCTGTTTTTT.

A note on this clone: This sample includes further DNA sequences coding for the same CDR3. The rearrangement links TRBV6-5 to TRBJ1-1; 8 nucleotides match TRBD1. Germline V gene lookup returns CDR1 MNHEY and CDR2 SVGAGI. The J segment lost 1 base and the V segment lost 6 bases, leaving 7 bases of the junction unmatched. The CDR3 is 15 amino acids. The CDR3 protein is CASSRTGTGNTEAFF. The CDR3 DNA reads TGTGCCAGCAGCAGAACCGGGACAGGGAACACTGAAGCTTTCTTT.

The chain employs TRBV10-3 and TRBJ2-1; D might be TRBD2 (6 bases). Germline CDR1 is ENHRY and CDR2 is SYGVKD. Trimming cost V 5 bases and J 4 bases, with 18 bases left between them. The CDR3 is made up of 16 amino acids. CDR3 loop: CAISTLLATTYNEQFF. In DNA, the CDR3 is TGTGCCATCAGTACCCTACTAGCTACAACGTACAATGAGCAGTTCTTC.

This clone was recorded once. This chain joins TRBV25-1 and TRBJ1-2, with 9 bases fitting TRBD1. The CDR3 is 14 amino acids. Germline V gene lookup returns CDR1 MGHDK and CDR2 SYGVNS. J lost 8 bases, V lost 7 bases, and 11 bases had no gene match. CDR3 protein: CASTSSGTGRGYTF. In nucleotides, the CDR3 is TGTGCCAGCACGTCTTCCGGGACAGGGAGGGGCTACACCTTC.

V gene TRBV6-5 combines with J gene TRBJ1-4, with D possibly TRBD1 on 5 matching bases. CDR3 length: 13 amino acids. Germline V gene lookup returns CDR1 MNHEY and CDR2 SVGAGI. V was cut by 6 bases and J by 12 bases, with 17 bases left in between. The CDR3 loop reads CASSGAVPGELFF. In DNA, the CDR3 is TGTGCCAGCAGCGGGGCTGTTCCGGGGGAACTGTTTTTT.